The present TCR beta chain was sequenced within a study of shared clonotypes between healthy human individuals. Whole-study context: A couple of female and a few male donors aged 18 to 49 were enrolled. Findings of the study overall: Generally, estimated richness proved larger in naive subsets than it did in memory subsets.

The CDR3 is 15 residues long. Germline V CDR1 and CDR2: MNHEY, SVGAGI. The V and J ends lost 6 bases and 7 bases respectively, with 21 bases between them. About this clone itself: Its antigen is still unknown.

Each sample came from a Caucasian adult donor living in Nashville, Tennessee. Sorted-subset replicate PCR reactions contained 200 ng DNA, corresponding to 29,000 or so T cell genomes. Sequencing was performed with immunoSEQ multiplex PCR; in TCRdb, only in-frame clones are kept and a portion is missing. In the table there are over 150,000 clones, roughly 70% of which are singletons. This receptor was identified in a man between 25 and 39 years old in good health. This chain uses TRBV6-5 with TRBJ1-2, with a tentative D call TRBD1 (6 bases). The sequencing input was memory CD4+ T cells sorted from blood. Subset in this sample: CD45RA-negative fraction. CDR3 nucleotide sequence: TGTGCCAGCAGGCCGTTGGGGGGGCTAAGGGGTGGCTACACCTTC. This gives the protein CASRPLGGLRGGYTF.